This TCR beta chain was found in a study of T cell responses to AZD1222 COVID-19 vaccine. Study-level findings and limits: Baseline serostatus was positive in only a handful of AZD1222 recipients.

Comment on this clone: Antigen unknown.

This CDR3 comprises 13 residues. V lost 3 bases and J 3 bases, leaving 7 bases between the germline ends. Germline-derived CDR1 and CDR2 are SEHNR and FQNEAQ (reference sequence). Produced via immunoSEQ multiplex PCR; TCRdb's table is partial and in-frame only. The table includes roughly 150,000 clones, 75% to 90% detected once. The chain employs TRBV7-9 and TRBJ2-3; D unresolved. The source material was peripheral blood, sampled on day 0 of AZD1222 vaccination. The sequence came from an adult in good health. The CDR3: CASSLQATDTQYF. The DNA for the CDR3 is TGTGCCAGCAGCTTGCAGGCAACAGATACGCAGTATTTT.